A selection of T cell receptor beta chains follows, all from one sample in a study of OX40 agonist ivuxolimab in advanced cancers. Measured with immunoSEQ multiplex PCR; TCRdb has only the in-frame clones, and not every one. This table has approximately 70,000 clones, around 88% appearing once. The sample consisted of CD4+ or CD8+ T cells sorted from blood, taken in a trial of the OX40 agonist ivuxolimab. The receptors derive from an adult with an advanced solid tumor such as melanoma, head and neck, liver or kidney cancer. Both conserved end residues are part of each CDR3. A D gene is named only where the DNA matches it firmly. For some rows the clone size is stated as once, few or many, or as a class when expanded; others skip it.

J: TRBJ1-4
size: .
V: TRBV5-4
D: .
DNA: TGTGCCAGCAGCACTGACCCAACTAATGAAAAACTGTTTTTT
CDR3: CASSTDPTNEKLFF

J: TRBJ2-2
size: once
V: TRBV2
D: .
DNA: TGTGCCAGCAGTGAACAAGAGCACACCGGGGAGCTGTTTTTT
CDR3: CASSEQEHTGELFF

J: TRBJ1-2
size: once
V: TRBV18
D: .
DNA: TGTGCCAGCTCACCACCGAACTATGGCTACACCTTC
CDR3: CASSPPNYGYTF

J: TRBJ1-3
size: few
V: TRBV2
D: .
DNA: TGTGCCAGCAGTGAGGGAATCTCTGGAAACACCATATATTTT
CDR3: CASSEGISGNTIYF

J: TRBJ2-7
size: few
V: TRBV5-1
D: TRBD2
DNA: TGCGCCAGCAGCCCCGAAGGGACTAGGAGCTCCTACGAGCAGTACTTC
CDR3: CASSPEGTRSSYEQYF

J: TRBJ1-5
size: few
V: TRBV10-3
D: .
DNA: TGTGCCACCAAACCAACGGGCAGGGCAGATCAGCCCCAGCATTTT
CDR3: CATKPTGRADQPQHF

J: TRBJ2-6
size: .
V: TRBV2
D: .
DNA: TGTGCCAGCAGTGAGCCCCTGACTTTC
CDR3: CASSEPLTF

J: TRBJ1-5
size: .
V: TRBV6-1
D: TRBD1
DNA: TGTGCCAGCAGTGAAACGTCGGGACAGGGGGCGAGGGGCAATCAGCCCCAGCATTTT
CDR3: CASSETSGQGARGNQPQHF

J: TRBJ2-1
size: .
V: TRBV5-6
D: TRBD2
DNA: TGTGCCAGCAGCTCGACTAGCGGGGGGAGCATTGAGCAGTTCTTC
CDR3: CASSSTSGGSIEQFF

J: TRBJ1-5
size: few
V: TRBV19
D: TRBD1
DNA: TGTGCCAGTAGCGGGGCAGGGGGGAGCAATCAGCCCCAGCATTTT
CDR3: CASSGAGGSNQPQHF

J: TRBJ1-6
size: .
V: TRBV4-2
D: .
DNA: TGTGCCAGCAGCGAATATATGCAGGACCGGTCACCCCTCCACTTT
CDR3: CASSEYMQDRSPLHF

J: TRBJ1-6
size: .
V: TRBV4-2
D: .
DNA: TGTGCCAGCAGCCACCCCTCGCAGGGGATCCCAAACAATTCACCCCTCCACTTT
CDR3: CASSHPSQGIPNNSPLHF

J: TRBJ2-7
size: .
V: TRBV2
D: .
DNA: TGTGCCAGCAGCCTGGGACATCGACCCTACGAGCAGTACTTC
CDR3: CASSLGHRPYEQYF

J: TRBJ1-5
size: few
V: TRBV2
D: TRBD1
DNA: TGTGCCAGCTCTCCGACAGGGGAGGATCAGCCCCAGCATTTT
CDR3: CASSPTGEDQPQHF

J: TRBJ2-5
size: medium-sized
V: TRBV10-3
D: .
DNA: TGTGCCACTTCGGGCAGGGCCCAAGAGACCCAGTACTTC
CDR3: CATSGRAQETQYF

J: TRBJ2-1
size: .
V: TRBV27
D: .
DNA: TGTGCCAGCAGCCCTGTAGGGTCCTTCTACAATGAGCAGTTCTTC
CDR3: CASSPVGSFYNEQFF

J: TRBJ1-5
size: .
V: TRBV7-2
D: TRBD1
DNA: TGTGCCAGCAGCATGGACAGGGGCGAGAATCAGCCCCAGCATTTT
CDR3: CASSMDRGENQPQHF

J: TRBJ1-2
size: .
V: TRBV7-9
D: TRBD1
DNA: TGTGCCAGCGGCTACAGGGGCGCGGATGGCTACACCTTC
CDR3: CASGYRGADGYTF

J: TRBJ2-1
size: .
V: TRBV5-1
D: TRBD1
DNA: TGCGCCAGCAGCAGGAATCCGGGACAGGGATTGTTCTTC
CDR3: CASSRNPGQGLFF

J: TRBJ2-5
size: .
V: TRBV2
D: .
DNA: TGTGCCAGCAGGGTGGGGGGGCTGGAGACCCAGTACTTC
CDR3: CASRVGGLETQYF

J: TRBJ2-1
size: few
V: TRBV11-2
D: TRBD1
DNA: TGTGCCAGCAGCCCTTCCCGACAGGGCAATGAGCAGTTCTTC
CDR3: CASSPSRQGNEQFF

J: TRBJ2-3
size: .
V: TRBV27
D: TRBD1
DNA: TGTGCCAGCACACGTGACAGGGTTGCAGATACGCAGTATTTT
CDR3: CASTRDRVADTQYF

J: TRBJ2-1
size: .
V: TRBV20-1
D: .
DNA: TGCAGTGCCACAGGGAATGAGCAGTTCTTC
CDR3: CSATGNEQFF

J: TRBJ2-7
size: .
V: TRBV27
D: TRBD2
DNA: TGTGCCAGCAGTCTAGCGACTAGCGGGGGGCCGAGGGAGCAGTACTTC
CDR3: CASSLATSGGPREQYF

J: TRBJ1-5
size: .
V: TRBV18
D: TRBD1
DNA: TGTGCCAGCTCACAGGACAGGCCGGGTTATAGCAATCAGCCCCAGCATTTT
CDR3: CASSQDRPGYSNQPQHF

J: TRBJ1-2
size: .
V: TRBV2
D: .
DNA: TGTGCCAGCAGGCTGACGGGAACTGGCTACACCTTC
CDR3: CASRLTGTGYTF

J: TRBJ1-4
size: .
V: TRBV7-9
D: TRBD1
DNA: TGTGCCAGCAGCTTAGCCGGGACAGGGGAAGAAAAACTGTTTTTT
CDR3: CASSLAGTGEEKLFF

J: TRBJ1-2
size: .
V: TRBV5-1
D: .
DNA: TGCGCCAGCAGCCCCCTGGGGACGGGGGAGCCGGGCTACACCTTC
CDR3: CASSPLGTGEPGYTF

J: TRBJ2-1
size: .
V: TRBV10-3
D: TRBD2
DNA: TGTGCCATCAGAGGGACTAGCGGGGGGGCTTTGAGCAATGAGCAGTTCTTC
CDR3: CAIRGTSGGALSNEQFF

J: TRBJ2-7
size: few
V: TRBV7-2
D: .
DNA: TGTGCCAGCAGCTTCTTAAACTCGGAGCAGTACTTC
CDR3: CASSFLNSEQYF

J: TRBJ1-1
size: few
V: TRBV5-1
D: TRBD1
DNA: TGCGCCAGCAGCTTTTACAGGGGGGACACTGAAGCTTTCTTT
CDR3: CASSFYRGDTEAFF

J: TRBJ1-6
size: .
V: TRBV18
D: .
DNA: TGTGCCAGCTCACCGGGGAATAATTCACCCCTCCACTTT
CDR3: CASSPGNNSPLHF

J: TRBJ2-1
size: .
V: TRBV29-1
D: .
DNA: TGCAGCGTCAATCCGACAGAGGAGCAGTTCTTC
CDR3: CSVNPTEEQFF

J: TRBJ1-1
size: .
V: TRBV18
D: .
DNA: TGTGCCAGCTCACCACGCGGCGGGGACATGAACACTGAAGCTTTCTTT
CDR3: CASSPRGGDMNTEAFF

J: TRBJ1-2
size: .
V: TRBV10-3
D: TRBD1
DNA: TGTGCCACAACGGACAGGCCTGAGGGCGGCTACACCTTC
CDR3: CATTDRPEGGYTF

J: TRBJ1-1
size: .
V: TRBV19
D: .
DNA: TGTGCCAGTAGTAGCACAGGGAGGACTGAAGCTTTCTTT
CDR3: CASSSTGRTEAFF

J: TRBJ1-3
size: .
V: TRBV5-6
D: .
DNA: TGTGCCAGCAGCTTGGGCGCAGGTCTCTCTGGAAACACCATATATTTT
CDR3: CASSLGAGLSGNTIYF

J: TRBJ2-1
size: .
V: TRBV4-2
D: TRBD2
DNA: TGTGCCAGCAGCCAAGCCGCAGCGGGGCACTCCTACAATGAGCAGTTCTTC
CDR3: CASSQAAAGHSYNEQFF

J: TRBJ1-3
size: .
V: TRBV10-3
D: .
DNA: TGTGCCATCAGGGGGAGTCCTGGAAACACCATATATTTT
CDR3: CAIRGSPGNTIYF

J: TRBJ1-1
size: .
V: TRBV5-4
D: TRBD1
DNA: TGTGCCAGCACGAACAGGGGGCGTACTGAAGCTTTCTTT
CDR3: CASTNRGRTEAFF

J: TRBJ1-4
size: .
V: TRBV9
D: .
DNA: TGTGCCAGCAGCGTACAGGGAGCAACTAATGAAAAACTGTTTTTT
CDR3: CASSVQGATNEKLFF

J: TRBJ1-3
size: once
V: TRBV5-1
D: .
DNA: TGCGCCAGCAGCCCCCGGGCCTCGGGTGGGTCTGGAAACACCATATATTTT
CDR3: CASSPRASGGSGNTIYF

J: TRBJ1-1
size: .
V: TRBV11-2
D: .
DNA: TGTGCCAGCAGCTTAGTCGGGGCAGGCACTGAAGCTTTCTTT
CDR3: CASSLVGAGTEAFF

J: TRBJ1-5
size: few
V: TRBV7-9
D: .
DNA: TGTGCCAGCAGCTTAACTGGTCCCCCCCAGCATTTT
CDR3: CASSLTGPPQHF

J: TRBJ2-1
size: .
V: TRBV10-3
D: TRBD2
DNA: TGTGCCATGACTAGCGGGGGATACAATGAGCAGTTCTTC
CDR3: CAMTSGGYNEQFF

J: TRBJ2-7
size: .
V: TRBV7-2
D: .
DNA: TGTGCCAGCAGCTTAAATCGACAGGCCGGCGAGCAGTACTTC
CDR3: CASSLNRQAGEQYF

J: TRBJ2-5
size: few
V: TRBV7-2
D: .
DNA: TGTGCCAGCAGCTTATGGAAGGGAGAGACCCAGTACTTC
CDR3: CASSLWKGETQYF

J: TRBJ1-1
size: .
V: TRBV5-1
D: .
DNA: TGCGCCAGCAAAAAAGCGTTGGGGGGCTGGGACACTGAAGCTTTCTTT
CDR3: CASKKALGGWDTEAFF

J: TRBJ1-2
size: once
V: TRBV6-4
D: TRBD1
DNA: TGTGCCAGCAGTGACACAGGGGGCGCCTCTTATGGCTACACCTTC
CDR3: CASSDTGGASYGYTF